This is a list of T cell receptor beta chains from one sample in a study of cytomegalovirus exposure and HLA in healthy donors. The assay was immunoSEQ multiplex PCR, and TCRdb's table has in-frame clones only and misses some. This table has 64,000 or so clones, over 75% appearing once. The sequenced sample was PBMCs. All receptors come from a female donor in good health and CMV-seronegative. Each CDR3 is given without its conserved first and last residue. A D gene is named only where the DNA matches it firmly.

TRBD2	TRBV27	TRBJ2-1	ASSLGLLAGDKYNEQF
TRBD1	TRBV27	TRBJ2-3	ASTPDRVNTDTQY
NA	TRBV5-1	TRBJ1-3	ASSQYREPSGNTIY
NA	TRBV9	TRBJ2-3	ASSVMNYYTDTQY
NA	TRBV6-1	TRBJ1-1	ASTRTGPNTEAF
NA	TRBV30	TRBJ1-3	AWSASAANTIY
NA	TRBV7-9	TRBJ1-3	ASSADIRNTIY
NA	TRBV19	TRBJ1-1	ATVLNTEAF
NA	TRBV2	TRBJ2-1	ASSILPSGNEQF
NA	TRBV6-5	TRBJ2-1	ASSYSTSKINEQF
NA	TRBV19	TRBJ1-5	ASSIPTAVQPQH
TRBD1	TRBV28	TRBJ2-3	ASSTPLRGPGTDTQY
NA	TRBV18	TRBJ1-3	ASSPQDSEAGNTIY
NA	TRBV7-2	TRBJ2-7	ASSPIPGHSYEQY
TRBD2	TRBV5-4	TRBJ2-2	ASSFYSGRNTGELF
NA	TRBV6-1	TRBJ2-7	ASSEGQVDYEQY
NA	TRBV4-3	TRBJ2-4	ASSPETGRAKNIQY
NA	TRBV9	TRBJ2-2	ASSPHRGGELF
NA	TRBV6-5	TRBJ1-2	ASSYSISRGYGYT
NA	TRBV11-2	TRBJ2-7	ASSLFREYSYEQY
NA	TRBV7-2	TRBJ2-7	ASRPGLPPNYEQY
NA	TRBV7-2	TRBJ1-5	ASSTSGSQGNQPQH
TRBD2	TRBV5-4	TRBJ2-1	ASRLAGGYSSYNEQF
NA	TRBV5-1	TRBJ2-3	ASSLSAAGTDTQY
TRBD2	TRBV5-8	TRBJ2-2	ASSVARLAGEIGELF
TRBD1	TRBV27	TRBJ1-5	ASSLTGGHRVDQPQH
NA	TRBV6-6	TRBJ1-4	ASSYTDSYNEKLF